The clone carrying this T cell receptor (beta chain) was observed a few times. Its antigen is not identified. The donors, all healthy, were Caucasians living in Russia, aged about 6 to 95. A second PCR of 7 to 11 cycles used a sample-barcoded 5' primer and a J-beta primer mix. Individual samples furnished no less than 2.5 million CDR3-containing paired-end reads apiece. TCRdb used MiXCR to reprocess the 5' RACE reads, holding one entry per CDR3 protein. The repertoire holds roughly 1,500,000 distinct CDR3 sequences, 34% seen once, with over 9% in the top ten. This sample is drawn from a study of blood T cells in healthy people across ages. Whole-study findings and limits: Researchers report that TCR beta diversity correlated strongly with naive T cell percentage.

This CDR3 is 16 amino acids long. J gave up 0 bases and V 4 bases, and 10 bases lay outside the gene matches. CDR1 DFQATT and CDR2 SNEGSKA come from the germline V gene (reference sequence). This TCR was recovered from a woman in her twenties or thirties in good health. The chain employs TRBV20-1 and TRBJ2-7, with 9 nucleotides matching TRBD1. The sample taken for sequencing was blood. The CDR3, as DNA: TGCAGTGCTAACAGCGCCTCGACAGGGGGCTCCTACGAGCAGTACTTC. It is translated as CSANSASTGGSYEQYF.